This T cell receptor beta chain comes out of a study of siplizumab effects on memory and regulatory T cells. The CDR3 loop spans 15 amino acids. Germline V gene lookup returns CDR1 SGHRS and CDR2 YFSETQ. Trimming left V 4 bases short and J 5 bases short, with 18 bases between. The study's findings and limits: Naive or memory phenotype was unassignable for roughly 75-97% of proliferating CD4+ or CD8+ clones. The average Treg-derived proportion among mappable alloreactive CD4+ clones was 65% to 75% with siplizumab versus about 27% in controls.

Generated by immunoSEQ multiplex PCR, the TCRdb table keeps only in-frame clones and is missing some. The sample has 100,000 to 120,000 clones, about nine tenths seen once; the top ten hold 1% to 1.5%. Worth noting for this clone: Its antigen is not identified.

The sample taken for sequencing was CD4+ T cells sorted from blood. The receptor was isolated from a human donor in good health. The V call is TRBV5-1, the J call TRBJ2-5, with D possibly matching TRBD1 (7 bases). For the CDR3, the DNA is TGCGCCAGCAGCCCAAACCGGAGGGGGCTGGAGACCCAGTACTTC. Amino acid sequence: CASSPNRRGLETQYF.